Listed below are T cell receptor beta chains from one sample, sequenced in a study of OX40 agonist ivuxolimab in advanced cancers. Clones were sequenced by immunoSEQ multiplex PCR, and TCRdb holds only the in-frame ones, with some missing. Among about 60,000 clones, approximately 90% were seen once, and the ten largest hold around 1.8%. Sample: CD4+ or CD8+ T cells sorted from blood, taken in a trial of the OX40 agonist ivuxolimab. The receptor source for this set is an adult with an advanced solid tumor such as melanoma, head and neck, liver or kidney cancer. CDR3s leave out the opening cysteine and the closing phenylalanine or tryptophan.

>TRBV6-6|TRBJ1-2
ASSYSPPVGYT
>TRBV7-9|TRBJ2-1
ASSFEGGHEQF
>TRBV11-2|TRBJ2-6
ASSPGLYMGANVLT
>TRBV5-1|TRBJ2-5
ASTPGTTQGTQY
>TRBV25-1|TRBJ1-2
ASSDFKTGYLGGYT
>TRBV7-9|TRBJ1-1
ASSQTGDGAEAF
>TRBV18|TRBJ1-1
ASSPRGSRDTEAF
>TRBV4-1|TRBJ2-7
ASSQEGLAGGYEQY
>TRBV6-5|TRBJ2-2
ASSRRAGELF
>TRBV7-2|TRBJ2-2
ASSPYRGFGSTGELF
>TRBV7-9|TRBJ2-5
ASSLGSEILY
>TRBV6-1|TRBJ1-5
ASSSGPPGGQPQH
>TRBV5-4|TRBJ2-1
ASSPDLAGGYNEQF
>TRBV28|TRBJ1-2
ASLRGDYGYT
>TRBV6-5|TRBJ1-6
ASSYFGGNNSPLH
>TRBV6-4|TRBJ2-2
ASSDNTGELF
>TRBV18|TRBJ2-7
ASSPSKDEQY
>TRBV4-1|TRBJ2-5
ASSHVDRVKETQY
>TRBV7-2|TRBJ2-7
ASSFTPGQGYEQY
>TRBV30|TRBJ1-5
AWSEWKGGEPQH
>TRBV19|TRBJ2-1
ASRKASLNNEQF
>TRBV27|TRBJ1-2
ASRETGTAFGGYT
>TRBV6-1|TRBJ1-5
ASSGQGEVQPQH
>TRBV5-4|TRBJ2-1
ASSTDRRNEQF
>TRBV27|TRBJ2-7
ASRRDRGASYEQY
>TRBV28|TRBJ1-4
ASSSPGHANEKLF
>TRBV19|TRBJ1-2
ASSISSSNYGYT
>TRBV6-6|TRBJ2-5
ASSYAQWETQY
>TRBV6-5|TRBJ2-2
ASSSPRLELF
>TRBV5-8|TRBJ2-7
ASSILAGGYYEQY
>TRBV7-2|TRBJ2-2
ASSLQTETGELF
>TRBV5-1|TRBJ2-2
ASSLAAGTGTGELF
>TRBV2|TRBJ1-2
ASSDRQGRLSKYGYT
>TRBV7-9|TRBJ1-5
ASSPGGGNNQPQH
>TRBV7-9|TRBJ1-6
ASTIEGVGNSPLH
>TRBV2|TRBJ2-3
ASTLVANTDTQY
>TRBV29-1|TRBJ2-1
SVVGRNDYNEQF
>TRBV9|TRBJ1-5
ASSRGQGNQPQH
>TRBV18|TRBJ2-5
ASSLAGDQETQY
>TRBV6-1|TRBJ1-1
ASNQDGMNTEAF
>TRBV6-1|TRBJ2-7
ASSDTGTAGYEQY
>TRBV19|TRBJ2-7
ASSRDRTYEQY
>TRBV6-5|TRBJ2-3
ATSPPGRRTDTQY
>TRBV28|TRBJ1-6
ASTTIWGSGVNSPLH
>TRBV18|TRBJ2-1
ASSPPVGRAGDSYNEQF
>TRBV19|TRBJ2-7
ASSKGRGFYEQY
>TRBV7-9|TRBJ2-7
ASSWLSDYEQY
>TRBV14|TRBJ1-2
ASSRETGLNYGYT
>TRBV7-9|TRBJ1-1
ASSLRGVQGAF